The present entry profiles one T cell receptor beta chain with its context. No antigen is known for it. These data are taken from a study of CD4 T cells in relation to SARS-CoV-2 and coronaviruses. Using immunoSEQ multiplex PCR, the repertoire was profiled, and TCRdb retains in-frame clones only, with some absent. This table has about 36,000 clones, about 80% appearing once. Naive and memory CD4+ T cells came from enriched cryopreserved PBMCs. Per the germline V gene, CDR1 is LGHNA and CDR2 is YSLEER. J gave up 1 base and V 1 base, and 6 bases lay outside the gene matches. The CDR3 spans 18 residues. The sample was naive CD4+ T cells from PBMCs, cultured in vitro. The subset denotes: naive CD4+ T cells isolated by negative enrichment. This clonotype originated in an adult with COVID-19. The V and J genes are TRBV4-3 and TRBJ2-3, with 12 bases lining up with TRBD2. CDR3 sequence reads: CASSQGASGRGGTDTQYF. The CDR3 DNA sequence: TGCGCCAGCAGCCAAGGGGCTAGCGGGAGGGGCGGCACAGATACGCAGTATTTT.